The entry that follows covers one T cell receptor beta chain sequence. Healthy bone marrow donors supplied every sample. This entry belongs to a study of cytomegalovirus exposure and HLA in healthy donors. Primers included in the PCR were 60 Vbeta and 13 Jbeta primers. Here immunoSEQ multiplex PCR was the method, and the copy in TCRdb shows in-frame clones only, minus some. The table lists tens of thousands of clones, roughly 84% of them singletons, with less than 3.5% in the top ten. Sequencing was done on a sample of PBMCs. The receptor was isolated from a woman in her 30s in good health and CMV-seronegative.

The CDR3: CASSPGRGRAEAFF. CDR3 DNA: TGTGCCAGCAGCCCCGGACGGGGGAGGGCTGAAGCTTTCTTT. V gene TRBV7-2 combines with J gene TRBJ1-1; tentative D call: TRBD1 (5 bases). Germline V CDR1 and CDR2: SGHTA, FQGNSA. V was clipped by 5 bases and J by 6 bases, with 16 bases between them. The CDR3 is made up of 14 amino acids. Based on the CDR3 plus reference TRBV7-2 and TRBJ1-1, the full variable domain is GAGVSQSPSNKVTEKGKDVELRCDPISGHTALYWYRQSLGQGLEFLIYFQGNSAPDKSGLPSDRFSAERTGGSVSTLTIQRTQQEDSAVYLCASSPGRGRAEAFFGQGTRLTVV.